Below are 8 T cell receptor beta chains sequenced from a single sample in a study of CD8+CD57+ T cells in acquired aplastic anemia. The TCR beta profiling, which covered VDJ combination and CDR3 sequence, was carried out using genomic DNA as the template. TCRdb redid the calling of the reads with MiXCR, one entry per CDR3 protein. The sample has about 220,000 distinct CDR3 sequences, 34% seen once. The sequenced sample consisted of sorted CD4+, CD8+, or CD8+CD57+ T cells (not recorded which) from PBMCs. The receptor set was obtained from a human donor in good health, serving as a control.

This clonotype was recorded at least ten times. This chain uses TRBV4-1 with TRBJ1-2; D uncertain. The CDR3 consists of 12 residues. The germline gives CDR1 MGHRA, CDR2 YSYEKL. The V and J ends lost 0 bases and 7 bases respectively, with 6 bases between them. The chain's CDR3 is CASSQERRGYTF. The CDR3 DNA is TGCGCCAGCAGCCAAGAACGCCGTGGCTACACCTTC.

The chain has TRBV29-1 and TRBJ2-7; maybe TRBD2 (6 bases). Germline V CDR1 and CDR2: SQVTM, ANQGSEA. The CDR3 contains 11 residues. V gave up 8 bases and J gave up 5 bases, with 13 bases separating them. CDR3 loop: CSLRDFDEQYF. CDR3 nucleotides: TGCAGCCTCCGGGACTTCGACGAGCAGTACTTC.

This clonotype turned up a few times. The chain joins TRBV20-1 to TRBJ2-5; no clear D gene. The CDR3 totals 12 residues. Germline V gives CDR1 DFQATT, CDR2 SNEGSKA (reference sequence). The ends were cut back, 3 bases at V and 1 base at J, with 6 bases in the middle. The CDR3 region is CSARAGQETQYF. CDR3 nucleotides: TGCAGTGCTAGGGCAGGCCAAGAGACCCAGTACTTC.

The chain employs TRBV12-3 or TRBV12-4 and TRBJ2-3, with D maybe TRBD2 (6 bases). V lost 3 bases and J 3 bases, leaving 10 bases between the germline ends. The CDR3 contains 14 residues. CDR3 coding DNA: TGTGCCAGCAGTTTCCGCGGGGAAACAGATACGCAGTATTTT. Translating it yields CASSFRGETDTQYF.

This clonotype was counted many times. The V gene is TRBV7-9, the J gene TRBJ1-2; 11 nucleotides align to TRBD1. Trimming removed 5 bases from V and 8 bases from J; junction bases left unmatched: 4. This CDR3 is built from 13 residues. CDR1 SEHNR and CDR2 FQNEAQ come from the germline V gene (reference sequence). The DNA for the CDR3 is TGTGCCAGCAGCCTCTGGACAGGGGGCGGCTACACCTTC. The encoded protein is CASSLWTGGGYTF.

This clonotype was counted only a few times. J is TRBJ1-2 and V is TRBV3-1; D not resolved. V lost 3 bases, J lost 4 bases, and 12 bases lay in between. The CDR3 is 14 residues long. Looked up from germline, CDR1 is LGHDT and CDR2 is YNNKEL (reference sequence). DNA for the CDR3: TGTGCCAGCAGCCACCGGGTAGGGAGCTATGGCTACACCTTC. Protein: CASSHRVGSYGYTF.

Details on this clonotype: A much larger clone lies one base from this, so it may be a read error. This sequence joins TRBV9 and TRBJ2-5; the D gene is possibly TRBD2 (5 bases). This CDR3 comprises 16 residues. V lost 4 bases, J lost 1 base, and 17 bases lay in between. The germline gives CDR1 SGDLS, CDR2 YYNGEE. The CDR3 sequence: CASSISEGAGQETQYF. The DNA of the CDR3 is TGTGCCAGCAGCATCTCCGAGGGAGCCGGCCAAGAGACCCAGTACTTC.

This clonotype was seen ten or more times. The V gene is TRBV20-1, the J gene TRBJ1-3; 7 bases match TRBD1. The J segment lost 1 base and the V segment lost 5 bases, leaving 2 bases of the junction unmatched. Germline-derived CDR1 and CDR2 are DFQATT and SNEGSKA (reference sequence). The CDR3 length is 13 residues. The CDR3 reads CSARQGSGNTIYF. The CDR3 nucleotides read TGCAGTGCTCGACAGGGTTCTGGAAACACCATATATTTT.